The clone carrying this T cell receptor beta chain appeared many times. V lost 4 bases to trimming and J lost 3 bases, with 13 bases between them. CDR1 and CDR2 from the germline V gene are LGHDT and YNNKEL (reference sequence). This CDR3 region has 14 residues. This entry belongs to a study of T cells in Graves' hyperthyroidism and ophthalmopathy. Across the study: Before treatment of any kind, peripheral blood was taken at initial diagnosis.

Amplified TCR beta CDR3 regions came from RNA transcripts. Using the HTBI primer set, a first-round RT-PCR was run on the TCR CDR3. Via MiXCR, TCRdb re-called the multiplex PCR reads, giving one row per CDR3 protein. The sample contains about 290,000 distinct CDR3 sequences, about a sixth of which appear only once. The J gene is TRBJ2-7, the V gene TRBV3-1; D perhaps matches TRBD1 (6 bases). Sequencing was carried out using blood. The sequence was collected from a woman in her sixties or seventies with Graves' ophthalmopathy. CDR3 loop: CASSLGVGGYEQYF. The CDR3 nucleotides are TGTGCCAGCAGCCTAGGTGTAGGGGGCTACGAGCAGTACTTC.